Listed below are T cell receptor beta chains from one sample, sequenced in a study of immune evolution from preneoplasia to lung adenocarcinoma. Assay used: immunoSEQ multiplex PCR; TCRdb lists only in-frame clones, some missing. The sample lists 15,000 or so clones; 85% were seen once. The specimen was FFPE lung adenocarcinoma in situ tissue. Source of these receptors: a donor at least 70 years old with lung adenocarcinoma. Each CDR3 is given with its conserved first and last residue. D genes are given only for firm matches. Size is omitted from some rows. Given values are once, few, many or a class for expanded clones.

v_gene	j_gene	abundance	d_gene	CDR3aa	CDR3nt
TRBV27	TRBJ1-4	.	TRBD1	CASGQGLDEKLFF	TGTGCCAGTGGACAGGGTTTGGATGAAAAACTGTTTTTT
TRBV18	TRBJ2-2	.	TRBD1	CASSLQGSDTGELFF	TGTGCCAGCTCACTACAGGGGTCGGACACCGGGGAGCTGTTTTTT
TRBV10-3	TRBJ1-2	.	.	CAISETGNQGYGYTF	TGTGCCATCAGCGAAACAGGCAATCAAGGCTATGGCTACACCTTC
TRBV11-1	TRBJ2-7	.	.	CASSLDRESYEQYF	TGTGCCAGCAGCTTAGATCGCGAGTCCTACGAGCAGTACTTC
TRBV30	TRBJ2-5	.	.	CAWSVGETQYF	TGTGCCTGGAGCGTGGGAGAGACCCAGTACTTC
TRBV6-1	TRBJ1-2	.	.	CASSRDISNYGYTF	TGTGCCAGCAGTAGGGACATTTCTAACTATGGCTACACCTTC
TRBV28	TRBJ2-3	.	TRBD2	CASRQTSGPSGTQYF	TGTGCCAGCAGGCAGACTAGCGGCCCCTCCGGTACGCAGTATTTT
TRBV30	TRBJ2-7	.	.	CAWSLIGGEQYF	TGTGCCTGGAGTTTGATAGGGGGTGAGCAGTACTTC
TRBV7-2	TRBJ2-6	.	.	CASSLTFTDGSSGANVLTF	TGTGCCAGCAGCTTAACTTTCACGGACGGATCCTCTGGGGCCAACGTCCTGACTTTC
TRBV6-5	TRBJ1-1	few	.	CASGGFMNTEAFF	TGTGCCAGCGGGGGATTCATGAACACTGAAGCTTTCTTT
TRBV27	TRBJ2-5	.	.	CASSLSGTGPALAQYF	TGTGCCAGCAGTTTATCGGGAACAGGTCCCGCGTTAGCCCAGTACTTC
TRBV7-3	TRBJ2-7	.	TRBD2	CASSKFGGSYEQYF	TGTGCCAGCAGCAAATTCGGCGGGAGCTACGAGCAGTACTTC
TRBV9	TRBJ2-5	few	.	CASSVSGQETQYF	TGTGCCAGCAGCGTTTCAGGGCAGGAGACCCAGTACTTC
TRBV19	TRBJ1-1	.	.	CASSRDYTEAFF	TGTGCCAGTAGTAGGGACTACACTGAAGCTTTCTTT
TRBV2	TRBJ2-3	.	.	CASSGSTDTQYF	TGTGCCAGCAGTGGTAGCACAGATACGCAGTATTTT
TRBV18	TRBJ2-3	.	.	CASSPPQDRTQYF	TGTGCCAGCTCACCACCCCAGGACCGTACGCAGTATTTT
TRBV7-2	TRBJ2-3	.	.	CASSRSTDTQYF	TGTGCCAGCTCAAGGTCAACAGATACGCAGTATTTT
TRBV15	TRBJ1-5	.	.	CATSRAGQSNQPQHF	TGTGCCACCAGCAGAGCAGGACAGAGCAATCAGCCCCAGCATTTT
TRBV5-5	TRBJ2-1	.	.	CASSLATGASYNEQFF	TGTGCCAGCAGCTTGGCCACGGGCGCCTCCTACAATGAGCAGTTCTTC
TRBV6-5	TRBJ2-7	.	.	CASSRRFSEQYF	TGTGCCAGCAGCAGACGGTTCTCCGAGCAGTACTTC
TRBV4-1	TRBJ1-5	.	.	CASSQEMGHWEQPQHF	TGCGCCAGCAGCCAAGAAATGGGACACTGGGAGCAGCCCCAGCATTTT
TRBV6-1	TRBJ1-5	.	.	CASSEAPLTGGQPQHF	TGTGCCAGCAGTGAAGCGCCCCTGACTGGGGGGCAGCCCCAGCATTTT
TRBV28	TRBJ2-5	.	TRBD1	CASSFGRGLEETQYF	TGTGCCAGCAGTTTCGGTAGGGGGCTAGAAGAGACCCAGTACTTC
TRBV4-1	TRBJ2-1	.	.	CASSQEGLTNNEQFF	TGCGCCAGCAGCCAAGAGGGGTTGACAAACAATGAGCAGTTCTTC
TRBV7-3	TRBJ1-2	.	.	CASSLTSPVYGYTF	TGTGCCAGCAGCTTAACTTCTCCGGTCTATGGCTACACCTTC
TRBV28	TRBJ1-1	.	.	CASITGGNTEAFF	TGTGCCAGCATTACCGGGGGGAACACTGAAGCTTTCTTT
TRBV18	TRBJ2-3	once	.	CASSPPAGRTDTQYF	TGTGCCAGCTCACCACCGGCAGGACGCACAGATACGCAGTATTTT
TRBV6-4	TRBJ2-5	few	TRBD2	CASSDSTSGRIQETQYF	TGTGCCAGCAGTGACTCGACTAGCGGGAGAATTCAAGAGACCCAGTACTTC
TRBV7-9	TRBJ1-1	.	.	CASSPQGLALNTEAFF	TGTGCCAGCAGCCCACAGGGACTTGCCCTGAACACTGAAGCTTTCTTT
TRBV29-1	TRBJ1-2	.	.	CSVERDGLSYLYTF	TGCAGCGTTGAACGGGACGGTCTTTCCTATCTCTACACCTTC
TRBV29-1	TRBJ1-2	.	.	CSVREDGYTF	TGCAGCGTTAGGGAAGATGGCTACACCTTC
TRBV4-2	TRBJ1-1	.	.	CASSPGSTEAFF	TGTGCCAGCAGCCCGGGCAGCACTGAAGCTTTCTTT
TRBV5-1	TRBJ1-2	.	.	CASSGTDGYTF	TGCGCCAGCAGCGGGACGGATGGCTACACCTTC
TRBV7-2	TRBJ2-7	.	.	CASSLAAGSYEQYF	TGTGCCAGCAGCTTAGCGGCGGGGTCCTACGAGCAGTACTTC
TRBV13	TRBJ2-4	.	.	CASSNRALGRTKNIQYF	TGTGCCAGCAGCAACCGGGCCCTGGGTCGGACCAAAAACATTCAGTACTTC
TRBV14	TRBJ2-7	.	.	CASSQDHTGPSYEQYF	TGTGCCAGCAGCCAAGATCATACAGGGCCGTCCTACGAGCAGTACTTC
TRBV5-4	TRBJ2-1	.	.	CASRSTGQLYNEQFF	TGTGCCAGCAGGTCTACGGGACAACTATACAATGAGCAGTTCTTC
TRBV18	TRBJ1-2	.	TRBD1	CASSLYHGQDRARGYTF	TGTGCCAGCTCACTCTACCACGGACAGGACCGGGCGAGAGGCTACACCTTC
TRBV6-1	TRBJ1-2	.	.	CASSEFGRGSGYGYTF	TGTGCCAGCAGTGAATTCGGCCGCGGGAGCGGCTATGGCTACACCTTC
TRBV4-3	TRBJ1-1	.	.	CASSLSTGNSEAFF	TGCGCCAGCAGCCTTAGTACGGGGAACAGTGAAGCTTTCTTT
TRBV6-1	TRBJ2-3	.	TRBD2	CASSERRLAASTDTQYF	TGTGCCAGCAGTGAACGTAGACTAGCCGCTAGCACAGATACGCAGTATTTT
TRBV5-5	TRBJ2-5	.	.	CASSLWGVGSQETQYF	TGTGCCAGCAGCTTGTGGGGGGTGGGGTCCCAAGAGACCCAGTACTTC
TRBV28	TRBJ2-7	.	TRBD2	CASSFQREASYEQYF	TGTGCCAGCAGTTTCCAGCGGGAGGCCTCCTACGAGCAGTACTTC
TRBV9	TRBJ1-4	.	.	CASSFTTGFNEKLFF	TGTGCCAGCAGCTTCACTACAGGATTTAATGAAAAACTGTTTTTT
TRBV18	TRBJ2-2	.	TRBD2	CASSPDGLAGYTGELFF	TGTGCCAGCTCACCGGATGGACTAGCGGGATACACCGGGGAGCTGTTTTTT
TRBV2	TRBJ2-2	.	.	CASSASGEGTGELFF	TGTGCCAGCAGTGCCTCGGGCGAGGGGACCGGGGAGCTGTTTTTT
TRBV2	TRBJ2-7	once	TRBD1	CATRTGAVYEQYF	TGTGCCACGAGGACAGGGGCTGTGTACGAGCAGTACTTC
TRBV7-2	TRBJ2-5	.	TRBD1	CASSFDRAQETQYF	TGTGCCAGCAGCTTTGACAGGGCCCAAGAGACCCAGTACTTC
TRBV15	TRBJ1-2	few	.	CATSRQRQKGYTF	TGTGCCACCAGCAGACAAAGACAGAAAGGCTACACCTTC
TRBV7-9	TRBJ2-2	.	TRBD1	CASRTPGDRSWAGELFF	TGTGCCAGCAGAACCCCGGGGGACAGGAGTTGGGCCGGGGAGCTGTTTTTT
TRBV29-1	TRBJ1-4	.	.	CSVEGLGEKLFF	TGCAGCGTTGAGGGTCTGGGGGAAAAACTGTTTTTT
TRBV19	TRBJ2-5	.	TRBD1	CASGRGQGEWETQYF	TGTGCCAGTGGGAGAGGACAGGGGGAATGGGAGACCCAGTACTTC
TRBV7-9	TRBJ2-1	.	.	CASSPQDGRWDNEQFF	TGTGCCAGCAGCCCCCAGGACGGCCGATGGGACAATGAGCAGTTCTTC
TRBV11-2	TRBJ2-7	.	TRBD2	CASSKAGVGEQYF	TGTGCCAGCAGTAAAGCGGGAGTTGGCGAGCAGTACTTC
TRBV30	TRBJ2-1	.	TRBD2	CAWSPSFSGRRNEQFF	TGTGCCTGGAGTCCGTCTTTCAGCGGGAGACGGAATGAGCAGTTCTTC
TRBV9	TRBJ2-1	.	TRBD2	CASSPGLALGGEQFF	TGTGCCAGCAGCCCGGGACTAGCGTTGGGTGGTGAGCAGTTCTTC
TRBV15	TRBJ2-3	.	.	CATSRDSGRSTQYF	TGTGCCACCAGCAGAGATTCAGGCCGGAGCACGCAGTATTTT